This is a list of T cell receptor beta chains from one sample in a study of blood T cells in healthy people across ages. MiXCR, run by TCRdb on the 5' RACE reads, gives a single entry per CDR3 protein. The table records 800,000 to 950,000 distinct CDR3 sequences, 45% to 50% of them present only once. Sequencing was carried out using blood. These receptors were obtained from a man aged 25-45 years in good health. Both conserved end residues are part of each CDR3. The D gene is left open where the match is weak. Clone sizes are given selectively: once, few, many, or a class where the clone is expanded.

J gene	D gene	V gene	clone size	CDR3 protein	CDR3 DNA
TRBJ2-3	TRBD1	TRBV7-9	.	CASSFPGQGALSSTDTQYF	TGTGCCAGCAGCTTCCCGGGACAGGGGGCACTTTCTAGCACAGATACGCAGTATTTT
TRBJ2-5	TRBD1	TRBV29-1	once	CSVRLGTGRREQYF	TGCAGCGTTCGCTTAGGGACAGGGAGAAGGGAGCAGTACTTC
TRBJ2-1	.	TRBV12-3/TRBV12-4	.	CASRQDVEQFF	TGTGCCAGCAGGCAAGATGTTGAGCAGTTCTTC
TRBJ1-2	TRBD1	TRBV13	.	CASSLRGTGSYGYTF	TGTGCCAGCAGCCTACGAGGGACAGGGTCTTATGGCTACACCTTC
TRBJ2-1	TRBD1	TRBV7-9	.	CASSPQTGANEQFF	TGTGCCAGCAGCCCCCAGACAGGGGCCAATGAGCAGTTCTTC
TRBJ2-7	.	TRBV28	.	CASSETGGGNNEQYF	TGTGCCAGCAGTGAGACAGGCGGTGGCAACAATGAGCAGTACTTC
TRBJ2-3	.	TRBV5-1	.	CASSPSGAGPTFTDTQYF	TGCGCCAGCAGCCCCTCCGGGGCAGGGCCCACCTTCACAGATACGCAGTATTTT
TRBJ1-5	.	TRBV30	.	CAWSERAGPGAQHF	TGTGCCTGGAGTGAAAGGGCAGGGCCGGGGGCCCAGCATTTT
TRBJ2-7	.	TRBV29-1	.	CSVGTSSSYEQYF	TGCAGCGTTGGGACTTCGAGCTCCTACGAGCAGTACTTC
TRBJ2-5	.	TRBV5-1	.	CASSLVPGGGEQYF	TGCGCCAGCAGCTTGGTGCCAGGTGGTGGTGAGCAGTACTTC